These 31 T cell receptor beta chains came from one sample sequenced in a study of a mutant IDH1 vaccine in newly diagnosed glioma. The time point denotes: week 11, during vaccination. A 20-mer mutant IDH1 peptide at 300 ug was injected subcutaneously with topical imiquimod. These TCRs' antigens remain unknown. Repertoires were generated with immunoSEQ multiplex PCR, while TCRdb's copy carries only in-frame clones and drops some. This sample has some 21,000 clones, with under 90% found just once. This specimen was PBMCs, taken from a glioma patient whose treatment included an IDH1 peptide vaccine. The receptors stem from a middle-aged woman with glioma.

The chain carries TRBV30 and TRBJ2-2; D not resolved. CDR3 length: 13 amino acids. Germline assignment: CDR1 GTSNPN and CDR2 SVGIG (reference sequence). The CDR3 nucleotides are TGTGCTGGGCGGCAGCAACTCACCGGGGAGCTGTTTTTT. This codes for CAGRQQLTGELFF.

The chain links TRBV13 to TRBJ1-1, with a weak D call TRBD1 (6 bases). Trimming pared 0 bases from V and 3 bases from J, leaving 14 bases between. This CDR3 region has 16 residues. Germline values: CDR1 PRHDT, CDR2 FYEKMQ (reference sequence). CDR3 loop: CASSLGTTGTDTEAFF. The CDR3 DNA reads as TGTGCCAGCAGCTTAGGTACTACAGGGACGGACACTGAAGCTTTCTTT.

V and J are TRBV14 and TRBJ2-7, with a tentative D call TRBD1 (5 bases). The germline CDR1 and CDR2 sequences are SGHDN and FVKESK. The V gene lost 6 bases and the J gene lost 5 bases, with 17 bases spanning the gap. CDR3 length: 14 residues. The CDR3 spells CASRQTGNRNEQYF. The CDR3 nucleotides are TGTGCCAGCAGACAAACAGGTAATCGGAACGAGCAGTACTTC.

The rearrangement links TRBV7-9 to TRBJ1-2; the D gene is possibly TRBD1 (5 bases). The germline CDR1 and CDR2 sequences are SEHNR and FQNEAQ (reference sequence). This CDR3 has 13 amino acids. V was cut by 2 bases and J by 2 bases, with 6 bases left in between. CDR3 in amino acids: CASSLRGNYGYTF. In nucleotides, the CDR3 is TGTGCCAGCAGCTTAAGGGGAAACTATGGCTACACCTTC. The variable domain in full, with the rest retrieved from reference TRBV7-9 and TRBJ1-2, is DTGVSQNPRHKITKRGQNVTFRCDPISEHNRLYWYRQTLGQGPEFLTYFQNEAQLEKSRLLSDRFSAERPKGSFSTLEIQRTEQGDSAMYLCASSLRGNYGYTFGSGTRLTVV.

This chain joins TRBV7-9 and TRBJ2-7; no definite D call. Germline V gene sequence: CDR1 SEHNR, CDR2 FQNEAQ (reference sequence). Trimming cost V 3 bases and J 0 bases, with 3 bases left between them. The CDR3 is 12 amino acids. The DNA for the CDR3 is TGTGCCAGCAGCTTCAACTCCTACGAGCAGTACTTC. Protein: CASSFNSYEQYF.

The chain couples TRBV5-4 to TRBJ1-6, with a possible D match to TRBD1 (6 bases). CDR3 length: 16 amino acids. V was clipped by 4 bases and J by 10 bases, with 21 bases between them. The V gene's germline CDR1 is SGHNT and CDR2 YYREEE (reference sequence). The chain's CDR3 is CASSASGAAEGSPLHF. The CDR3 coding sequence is TGTGCCAGCAGCGCATCGGGGGCCGCGGAAGGATCACCCCTCCACTTT. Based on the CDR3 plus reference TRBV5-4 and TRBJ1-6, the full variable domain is ETGVTQSPTHLIKTRGQQVTLRCSSQSGHNTVSWYQQALGQGPQFIFQYYREEENGRGNFPPRFSGLQFPNYSSELNVNALELDDSALYLCASSASGAAEGSPLHFGNGTRLTVT.

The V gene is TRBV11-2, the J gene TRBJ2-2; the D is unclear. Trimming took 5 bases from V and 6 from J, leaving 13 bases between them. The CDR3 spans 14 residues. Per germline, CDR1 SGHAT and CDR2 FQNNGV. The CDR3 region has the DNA TGTGCCAGCAGCCTTTCGGCTAGTCCCGGGGAGCTGTTTTTT. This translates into CASSLSASPGELFF.

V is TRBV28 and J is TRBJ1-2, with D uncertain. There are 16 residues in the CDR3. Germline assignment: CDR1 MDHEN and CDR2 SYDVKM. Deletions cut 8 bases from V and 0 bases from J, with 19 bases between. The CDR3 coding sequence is TGTGCCAGCTCACCACTCTCCGGAGGGCCTAACTATGGCTACACCTTC. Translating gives CASSPLSGGPNYGYTF.

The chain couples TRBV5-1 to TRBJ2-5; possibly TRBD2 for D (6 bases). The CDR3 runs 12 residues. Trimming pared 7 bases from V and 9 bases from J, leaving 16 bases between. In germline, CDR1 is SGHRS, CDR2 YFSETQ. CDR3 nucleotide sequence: TGCGCCAGCTCCCCTGCGGGGCAGGCCCAGTACTTC. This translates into CASSPAGQAQYF.

CDR3 amino acids: CASGGESQGYDYGYTF. The CDR3 DNA is TGCGCCAGCGGGGGGGAAAGCCAGGGCTACGACTATGGCTACACCTTC. The genes are TRBV10-1 and TRBJ1-2; D possibly corresponds to TRBD1 (5 bases). CDR1 WNHNN and CDR2 SYGVQD come from the germline V gene (reference sequence). The CDR3 has 16 amino acids. The V end was cut by 8 bases, the J end by 3 bases, with 22 bases between.

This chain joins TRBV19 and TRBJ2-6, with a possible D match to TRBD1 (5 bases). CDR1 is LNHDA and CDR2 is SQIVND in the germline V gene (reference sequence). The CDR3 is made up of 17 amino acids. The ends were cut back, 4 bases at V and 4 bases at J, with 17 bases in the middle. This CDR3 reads CASSTDRPRTGANVLTF. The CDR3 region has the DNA TGTGCCAGTAGTACGGACCGGCCACGGACAGGGGCCAACGTCCTGACTTTC.

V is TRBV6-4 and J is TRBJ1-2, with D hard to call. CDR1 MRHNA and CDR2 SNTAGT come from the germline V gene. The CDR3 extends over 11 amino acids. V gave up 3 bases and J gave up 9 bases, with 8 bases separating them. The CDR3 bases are TGTGCCAGCAGTGAAGGGTCGAGCTACACCTTC. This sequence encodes CASSEGSSYTF.

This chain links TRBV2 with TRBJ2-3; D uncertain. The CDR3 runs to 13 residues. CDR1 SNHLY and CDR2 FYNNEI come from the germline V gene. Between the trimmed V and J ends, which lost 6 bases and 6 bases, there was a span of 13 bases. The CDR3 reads CASREARLDTQYF. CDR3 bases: TGTGCCAGCAGAGAGGCTCGCTTGGATACGCAGTATTTT.

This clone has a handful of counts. In DNA form, the CDR3 reads TGTGCCAGCAGTTACTCCCCCGAGGGCAAAGAGACCCAGTACTTC. Its protein product is CASSYSPEGKETQYF. The chain couples TRBV6-5 to TRBJ2-5; TRBD2 is a possible D gene (5 bases). The CDR3 is 15 amino acids. Between the trimmed V and J ends, which lost 0 bases and 3 bases, there was a span of 11 bases. Germline CDR1 MNHEY, CDR2 SVGAGI.

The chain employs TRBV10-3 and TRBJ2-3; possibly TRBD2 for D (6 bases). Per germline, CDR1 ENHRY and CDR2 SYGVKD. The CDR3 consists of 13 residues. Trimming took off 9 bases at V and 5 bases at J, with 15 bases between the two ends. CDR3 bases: TGTGCCATTTCGGGAGCCATAGGAGATACGCAGTATTTT. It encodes CAISGAIGDTQYF.

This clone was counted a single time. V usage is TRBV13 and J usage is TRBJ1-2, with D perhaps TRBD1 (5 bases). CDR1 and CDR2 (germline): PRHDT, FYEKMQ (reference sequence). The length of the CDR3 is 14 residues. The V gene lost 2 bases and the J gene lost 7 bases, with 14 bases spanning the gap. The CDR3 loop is CASSLTSGTGGYTF. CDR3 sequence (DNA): TGTGCCAGCAGCTTAACTTCTGGGACGGGTGGCTACACCTTC.

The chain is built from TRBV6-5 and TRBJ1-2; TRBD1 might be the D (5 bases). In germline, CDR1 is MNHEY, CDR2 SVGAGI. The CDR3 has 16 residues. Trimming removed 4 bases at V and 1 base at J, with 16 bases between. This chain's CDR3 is CASSLVSGTGNYGYTF. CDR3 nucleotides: TGTGCCAGCAGTTTAGTGAGCGGGACGGGTAACTATGGCTACACCTTC.

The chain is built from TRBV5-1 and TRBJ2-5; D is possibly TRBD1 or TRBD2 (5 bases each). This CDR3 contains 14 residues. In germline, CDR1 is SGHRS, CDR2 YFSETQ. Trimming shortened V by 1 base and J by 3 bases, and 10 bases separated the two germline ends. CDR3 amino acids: CASSLKGREETQYF. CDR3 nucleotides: TGCGCCAGCAGCTTGAAGGGGCGGGAAGAGACCCAGTACTTC.

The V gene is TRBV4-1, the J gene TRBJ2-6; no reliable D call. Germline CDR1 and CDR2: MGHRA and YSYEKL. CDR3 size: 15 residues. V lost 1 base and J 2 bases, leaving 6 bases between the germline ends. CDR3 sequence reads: CASSQAVPGANVLTF. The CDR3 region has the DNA TGCGCCAGCAGCCAAGCTGTCCCTGGGGCCAACGTCCTGACTTTC.

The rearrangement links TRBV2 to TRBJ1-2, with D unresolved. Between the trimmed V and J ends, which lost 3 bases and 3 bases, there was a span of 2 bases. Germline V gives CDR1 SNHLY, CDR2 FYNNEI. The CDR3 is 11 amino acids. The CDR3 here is CASSEDYGYTF. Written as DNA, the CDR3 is TGTGCCAGCAGTGAGGACTATGGCTACACCTTC.

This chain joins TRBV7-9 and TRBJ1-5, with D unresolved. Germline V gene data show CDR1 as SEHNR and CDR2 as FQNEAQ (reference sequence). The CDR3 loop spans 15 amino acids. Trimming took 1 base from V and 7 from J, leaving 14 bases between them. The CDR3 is CASSLDVSPTQPQHF. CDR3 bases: TGTGCCAGCAGCTTAGACGTCTCTCCTACGCAGCCCCAGCATTTT.

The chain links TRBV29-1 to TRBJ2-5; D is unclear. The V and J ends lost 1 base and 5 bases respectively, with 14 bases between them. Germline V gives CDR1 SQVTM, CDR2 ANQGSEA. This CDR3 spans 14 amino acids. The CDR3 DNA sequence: TGCAGCGTTGAAGTCACGGCCCCAAGGGAGACCCAGTACTTC. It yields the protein CSVEVTAPRETQYF.

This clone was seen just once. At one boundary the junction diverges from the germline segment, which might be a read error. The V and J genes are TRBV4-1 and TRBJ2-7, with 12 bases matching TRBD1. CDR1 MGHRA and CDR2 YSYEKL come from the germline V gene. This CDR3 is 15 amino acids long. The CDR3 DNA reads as TGCGCCAGCAGCACTGGGACAGGGGGCTCCCACGAGCAGTACTTC. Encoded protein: CASSTGTGGSHEQYF.

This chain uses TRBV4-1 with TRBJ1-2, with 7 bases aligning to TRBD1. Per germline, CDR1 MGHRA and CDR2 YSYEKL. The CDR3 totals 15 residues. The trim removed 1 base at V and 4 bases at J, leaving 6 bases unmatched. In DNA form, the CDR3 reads TGCGCCAGCAGCCAAGTGAAGGGACAGAGCTATGGCTACACCTTC. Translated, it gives CASSQVKGQSYGYTF.

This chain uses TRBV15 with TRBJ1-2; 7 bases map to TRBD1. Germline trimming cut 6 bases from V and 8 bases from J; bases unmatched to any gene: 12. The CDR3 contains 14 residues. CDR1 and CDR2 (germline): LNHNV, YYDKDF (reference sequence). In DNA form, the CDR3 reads TGTGCCACCAGTCGGGACAGTATACAGGGGGGCTACACCTTC. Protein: CATSRDSIQGGYTF.

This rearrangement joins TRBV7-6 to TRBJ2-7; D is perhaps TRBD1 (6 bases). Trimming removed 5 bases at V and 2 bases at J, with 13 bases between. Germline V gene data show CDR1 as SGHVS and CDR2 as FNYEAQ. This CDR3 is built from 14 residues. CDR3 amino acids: CASSINRAPYEQYF. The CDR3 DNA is TGTGCCAGCAGCATAAACAGGGCCCCCTACGAGCAGTACTTC.

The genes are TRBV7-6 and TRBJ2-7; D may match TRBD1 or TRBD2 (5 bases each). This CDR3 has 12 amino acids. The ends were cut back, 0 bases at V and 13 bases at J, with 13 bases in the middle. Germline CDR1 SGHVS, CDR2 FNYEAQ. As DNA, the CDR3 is TGTGCCAGCAGCTTAGCGGGGCCGGAGGTCTACTTC. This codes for CASSLAGPEVYF.

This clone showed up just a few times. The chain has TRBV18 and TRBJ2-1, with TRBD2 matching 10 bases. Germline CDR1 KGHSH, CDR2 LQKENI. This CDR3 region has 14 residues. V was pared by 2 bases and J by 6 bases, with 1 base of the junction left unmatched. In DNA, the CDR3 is TGTGCCAGCTCACCAGGACTAGCGGTCAATGAGCAGTTCTTC. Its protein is CASSPGLAVNEQFF.

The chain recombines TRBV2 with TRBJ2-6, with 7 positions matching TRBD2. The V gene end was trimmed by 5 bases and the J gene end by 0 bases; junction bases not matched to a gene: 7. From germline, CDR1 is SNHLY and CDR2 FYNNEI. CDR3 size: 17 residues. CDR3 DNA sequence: TGTGCCAGCAGTCTGACCGGGGGGTCCTCTGGGGCCAACGTCCTGACTTTC. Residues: CASSLTGGSSGANVLTF.

The CDR3 DNA reads as TGTGCCAGCAGTTACCCCCAAGGGGGCAATCAGCCCCAGCATTTT. Translated: CASSYPQGGNQPQHF. The chain carries TRBV6-6 and TRBJ1-5, with a tentative D call TRBD1 (5 bases). V shed 2 bases and J shed 2 bases, with 10 bases lying between them. The germline V gene has CDR1 MNHNY and CDR2 SVGAGI (reference sequence). This CDR3 spans 15 amino acids.

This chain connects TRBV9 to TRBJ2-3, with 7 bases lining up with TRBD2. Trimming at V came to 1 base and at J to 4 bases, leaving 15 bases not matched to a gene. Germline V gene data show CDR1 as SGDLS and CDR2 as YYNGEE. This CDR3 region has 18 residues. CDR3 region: CASSVRAGAPTRPDTQYF. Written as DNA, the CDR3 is TGTGCCAGCAGCGTAAGGGCGGGAGCCCCTACCCGCCCAGATACGCAGTATTTT.